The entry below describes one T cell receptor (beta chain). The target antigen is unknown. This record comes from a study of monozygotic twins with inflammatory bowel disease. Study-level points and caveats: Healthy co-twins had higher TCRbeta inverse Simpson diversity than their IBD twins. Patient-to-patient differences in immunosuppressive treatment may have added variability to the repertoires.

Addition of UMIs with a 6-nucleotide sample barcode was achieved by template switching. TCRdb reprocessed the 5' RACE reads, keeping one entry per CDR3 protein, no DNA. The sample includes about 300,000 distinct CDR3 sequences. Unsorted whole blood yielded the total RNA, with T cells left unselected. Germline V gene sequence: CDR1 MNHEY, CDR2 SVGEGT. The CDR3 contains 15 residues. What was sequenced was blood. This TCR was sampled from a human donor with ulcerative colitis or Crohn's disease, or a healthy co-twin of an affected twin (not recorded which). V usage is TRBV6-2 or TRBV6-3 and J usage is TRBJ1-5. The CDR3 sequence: CASSYSLSGNQPQHF.